The 9 T cell receptor beta chains reported below all come from one sample, sequenced in a study of blood T cells in healthy people across ages. With a J-beta primer mix and a sample-barcoded 5' primer, a second PCR ran about 7 to 12 cycles. TCRdb re-called the 5' RACE reads with MiXCR, one entry per CDR3 protein. The repertoire consists of around 790,000 distinct CDR3 sequences, with under 45% occurring once and the leading ten covering roughly 19%. The material sequenced was blood. The receptors originated from a man aged 55 to 70 in good health.

The chain employs TRBV6-1 and TRBJ1-5; no firm D call. The germline gives CDR1 MNHNS, CDR2 SASEGT. V was clipped by 2 bases and J by 1 base, with 6 bases between them. The CDR3 spans 14 residues. The CDR3 DNA follows: TGTGCCAGCAGTGAACTGGACAGCAATCAGCCCCAGCATTTT. It translates to CASSELDSNQPQHF.

The rearrangement links TRBV2 to TRBJ2-2, with no clear D. Per the germline V gene, CDR1 is SNHLY and CDR2 is FYNNEI. Trimming took 8 bases from V and 1 from J, leaving 14 bases between them. This CDR3 region has 15 residues. CDR3 region: CASVSVAGNTGELFF. CDR3 DNA: TGTGCCAGCGTCTCGGTTGCTGGGAACACCGGGGAGCTGTTTTTT.

The V call is TRBV5-1, the J call TRBJ1-4; D might be TRBD1 (5 bases). The CDR3 is 13 amino acids. Deletions cut 2 bases from V and 10 bases from J, with 12 bases between. Germline V gene lookup returns CDR1 SGHRS and CDR2 YFSETQ. CDR3 sequence: CASSFSTGGKLFF. The CDR3, as DNA: TGCGCCAGCAGCTTCTCCACAGGAGGAAAACTGTTTTTT.

The chain has TRBV7-2 and TRBJ2-5, with 7 bases identical to TRBD2. Germline CDR1 and CDR2: SGHTA and FQGNSA. This CDR3 has 15 amino acids. The V segment lost 0 bases and the J segment 5 bases; nucleotides outside the gene matches: 6. The CDR3 loop reads CASSLASAGVETQYF. DNA for the CDR3: TGTGCCAGCAGCTTAGCGAGCGCGGGGGTGGAGACCCAGTACTTC.

As for this clonotype: Given a much more abundant clone one base away, this may be a read error. The rearrangement joins TRBV27 to TRBJ2-3, with D hard to call. Germline-derived CDR1 and CDR2 are MNHEY and SMNVEV (reference sequence). The CDR3 is 12 amino acids. Trimming stripped 6 bases from V and 2 bases from J, with 6 bases between. The CDR3 loop is CASRDITDTQYF. CDR3 coding DNA: TGTGCCAGCAGGGATATCACAGATACGCAGTATTTT.

The table lists this clonotype with a few counts. The V gene is TRBV7-2, the J gene TRBJ2-7; 9 positions agree with TRBD1. The CDR3 contains 14 residues. Germline CDR1 reads SGHTA; CDR2 reads FQGNSA. Unmatched junction bases numbered 5, after V lost 6 bases and J lost 2 bases. The CDR3 loop is CASRVDRGTYEQYF. The CDR3 DNA reads as TGTGCCAGCAGGGTGGACAGGGGTACCTACGAGCAGTACTTC.

The chain employs TRBV6-6 and TRBJ2-7, with TRBD1 matching 7 bases. This CDR3 has 14 amino acids. The V and J ends lost 2 bases and 2 bases, in that order; junction bases with no gene match: 3. Germline CDR1 reads MNHNY; CDR2 reads SVGAGI (reference sequence). The CDR3 is CASSYRDRPYEQYF. Written as DNA, the CDR3 is TGTGCCAGCAGTTACCGGGACAGACCCTACGAGCAGTACTTC.

This clonotype was seen at least ten times. The V gene is TRBV20-1, the J gene TRBJ2-7, with D perhaps given as TRBD1 or TRBD2 (5 bases each). Germline CDR1 and CDR2: DFQATT and SNEGSKA (reference sequence). This CDR3 is 14 amino acids long. V was pared by 6 bases and J by 5 bases, with 20 bases between. CDR3 bases: TGCAGTGCCAGATGGGACCGCTCCTATCACGAGCAGTACTTC. It translates to CSARWDRSYHEQYF.

The chain is built from TRBV20-1 and TRBJ2-4; tentative D call: TRBD1 (7 bases). The length of the CDR3 is 12 residues. Deletions cut 4 bases from V and 11 bases from J, with 15 bases between. Germline-derived CDR1 and CDR2 are DFQATT and SNEGSKA (reference sequence). The CDR3 sequence is CSATQGTEVQYF. CDR3 DNA: TGCAGTGCTACACAGGGGACTGAGGTTCAGTACTTC.